These T cell receptor beta chains were read from a single sample in a study of control samples from healthy donors and cancer patients. Assay used: immunoSEQ multiplex PCR; TCRdb lists only in-frame clones, some missing. Seen here are about 95,000 clones, roughly 90% observed once, and the top ten hold 13% to 15%. Specimen: blood. The receptors here all came from a woman in her 70s in good health. CDR3s include the opening cysteine and the closing phenylalanine or tryptophan. D genes are given only for firm matches. The size entry is marked missing in some rows and otherwise reads once, few, many or a size class.

D gene,J gene,clone size,V gene,CDR3 protein,CDR3 DNA
NA,TRBJ2-7,NA,TRBV7-2,CASSLRTTRGNPYEQYF,TGTGCCAGCAGCTTACGGACGACGAGGGGAAACCCCTACGAGCAGTACTTC
NA,TRBJ1-5,medium-sized,TRBV7-9,CASSLVGPGQPQHF,TGTGCCAGCAGCTTAGTCGGTCCGGGGCAGCCCCAGCATTTT
NA,TRBJ1-1,NA,TRBV19,CASSIAVEISTEAFF,TGTGCCAGTAGTATCGCGGTGGAGATTTCCACTGAAGCTTTCTTT
NA,TRBJ1-6,NA,TRBV9,CASSVADSYNSPLHF,TGTGCCAGCAGCGTAGCAGACTCCTATAATTCACCCCTCCACTTT
TRBD1,TRBJ1-2,NA,TRBV30,CAWSGQGPYGYTF,TGTGCCTGGAGTGGACAGGGGCCCTATGGCTACACCTTC
NA,TRBJ1-5,NA,TRBV20-1,CSARDGQPQHF,TGCAGTGCTAGAGACGGACAGCCCCAGCATTTT
NA,TRBJ2-7,NA,TRBV4-2,CASSRRGPGEQYF,TGTGCCAGCAGCCGGAGGGGACCGGGTGAGCAGTACTTC
NA,TRBJ2-4,NA,TRBV9,CASTVDGSSDIQYF,TGTGCCAGCACCGTGGACGGGAGCTCCGATATTCAGTACTTC
TRBD1,TRBJ1-6,NA,TRBV7-9,CASSLASTGSNSPLHF,TGTGCCAGCAGCTTAGCTTCGACAGGGAGCAATTCACCCCTCCACTTT
NA,TRBJ1-3,NA,TRBV18,CASSPTKLASGNTIYF,TGTGCCAGCTCACCAACCAAACTCGCCTCTGGAAACACCATATATTTT
NA,TRBJ2-1,NA,TRBV12-3/TRBV12-4,CASSPERAPQFF,TGTGCCAGCAGTCCCGAGCGGGCCCCTCAGTTCTTC
NA,TRBJ2-3,NA,TRBV9,CASSVGWGHDTDTQYF,TGTGCCAGCAGCGTAGGGTGGGGGCATGACACAGATACGCAGTATTTT
NA,TRBJ1-1,NA,TRBV7-2,CASSLATAKLNTEAFF,TGTGCCAGCAGCTTAGCAACCGCAAAGCTGAACACTGAAGCTTTCTTT
NA,TRBJ1-2,NA,TRBV5-1,CARGPGQFYGYTF,TGCGCCAGGGGCCCGGGACAATTCTATGGCTACACCTTC
TRBD2,TRBJ2-7,NA,TRBV19,CASSRREGPYEQYF,TGTGCCAGTAGTCGAAGGGAGGGCCCCTACGAGCAGTACTTC
NA,TRBJ1-4,NA,TRBV27,CASSPWSRTNEKLFF,TGTGCCAGCAGCCCTTGGTCGAGGACTAATGAAAAACTGTTTTTT
TRBD2,TRBJ2-6,NA,TRBV7-2,CASSGTSGSFSGANVLTF,TGTGCCAGCAGCGGTACTAGCGGGAGTTTCTCCGGGGCCAACGTCCTGACTTTC
NA,TRBJ2-1,NA,TRBV2,CASSPLGGASLYNEQFF,TGTGCCAGCAGTCCCCTCGGCGGGGCTAGCCTCTACAATGAGCAGTTCTTC
TRBD2,TRBJ2-7,NA,TRBV4-3,CASSQGGGYEQYF,TGCGCCAGCAGCCAGGGCGGGGGGTACGAGCAGTACTTC
TRBD1,TRBJ1-6,NA,TRBV14,CASSQTGSITRNYNSPLHF,TGTGCCAGCAGTCAGACAGGGTCGATTACCAGGAACTATAATTCACCCCTCCACTTT
TRBD1,TRBJ1-2,NA,TRBV5-1,CASSPGRDSYGYTF,TGCGCCAGCAGCCCCGGCCGGGACAGCTATGGCTACACCTTC